The clone carrying this T cell receptor (beta chain) came up many times. Trimming shortened V by 4 bases and J by 2 bases, and 13 bases separated the two germline ends. The CDR3 is 14 residues long. Germline lookup yields CDR1 SGHDT and CDR2 YYEEEE. This entry is derived from a study of tumor-infiltrating lymphocytes in oesophageal squamous cell carcinoma. TCRdb itself ran the PCR reads through MiXCR, one entry per CDR3 protein. This sample yields some 14,000 distinct CDR3 sequences, of which around 50% are seen a single time; about 14% belongs to the top ten. The source of this sequence is a male donor with esophageal squamous cell carcinoma. This rearrangement joins TRBV5-6 to TRBJ2-7; D tentatively reads TRBD1 or TRBD2 (5 bases each). Sequencing was done on a sample of blood. Here the CDR3 DNA reads TGTGCCAGCAGCCGGGACGACGTCCCCTACGAGCAGTACTTC. Translated, it gives CASSRDDVPYEQYF. The variable domain in full, with the rest retrieved from reference TRBV5-6 and TRBJ2-7, is DAGVTQSPTHLIKTRGQQVTLRCSPKSGHDTVSWYQQALGQGPQFIFQYYEEEERQRGNFPDRFSGHQFPNYSSELNVNALLLGDSALYLCASSRDDVPYEQYFGPGTRLTVT.